This record looks at one TCR beta chain sequence and its context. There is no known antigen for this receptor. Within one base of it there is no much larger clone, and no base qualities were kept. The meaning of the sample's treatment or condition label: preoperative locoregional IRX-2 cytokine immunotherapy. The samples were obtained from a phase Ib study in which preoperative, locoregional IRX-2 cytokine immunotherapy intended to prime immune responses was tested. Before surgery, IRX-2 was given to the donors, who were patients with early-stage breast cancer. The sample comes from a study of preoperative IRX-2 immunotherapy in early breast cancer (dated by TCRdb to about 2019). Library generation was performed with the immunoSEQ multiplex PCR assay. In its TCRdb copy, this immuneACCESS table keeps in-frame sequences only and misses some clones. Where compared with another copy, unresolved V genes explain less than half of these, and the others have no known cause. In this sample the table shows approximately 1,400 clones, about 67% of which occur a single time. Of the sample, under 14% falls within the top ten clones.

V and J lose 2 bases and 2 bases, and a span of 15 bases separates them. The CDR3 has 16 amino acids, counting the end cysteine and phenylalanine. Solely the CDR3 DNA is kept, with 48 bases framed from the first base. The germline V gene provides CDR1 MNHGY and CDR2 SAAAGT. The sample here was tumor tissue, taken before IRX-2 immunotherapy. The chain was built from TRBV6-8 and TRBJ2-5, and TRBD2 may be the D gene, going by 7 matching bases. The TCR sequence derives from a human donor with breast cancer. The bases read TGTGCCAGCAGTTACAGGGGCGGGGGCAAACAAGAGACCCAGTACTTC. The resulting protein is CASSYRGGGKQETQYF.